This T cell receptor beta chain originates from a study of regulatory T cells in long-lasting Graves disease. Study-level findings and limits: Persistent disease preferred TRBV28, TRBJ1-2 and TRBJ2-5; new disease, TRBV20-1 and TRBJ2-1.

Time point given: persistent/refractory GD, antithyroid drugs over 5 years with positive TRAb. From RNA extracted from PBMCs, the TCR library was made. Per American Thyroid Association guidelines, Graves' disease was diagnosed. In Xi'an, China, an endocrinology department was the source of patients. This CDR3 has 16 amino acids. Germline assignment: CDR1 SGHRS and CDR2 YFSETQ. Between the trimmed V and J ends, which lost 3 bases and 4 bases, there was a span of 19 bases. Libraries of TCR beta came from iRepertoire HTBI primers plus Arm-PCR of CDR3 regions. Each CDR3 protein is one row after TCRdb ran MiXCR on the multiplex PCR reads. The data show hundreds of thousands of distinct CDR3 sequences, with approximately 22% seen just once and 13% to 15% held by the top ten. This clonotype came up a few times. Its cognate antigen is unknown.

The source is a female donor with Graves disease. The chain has TRBV5-1 and TRBJ2-5; D may correspond to TRBD1 or TRBD2 (5 bases each). The source was peripheral blood mononuclear cells (PBMCs), collected when the disease was refractory, from a patient treated with antithyroid drugs. The DNA of the CDR3 is TGCGCCAGCAGCTCCCGGGACCGCTTTCACCCAGAGACCCAGTACTTC. This codes for CASSSRDRFHPETQYF.